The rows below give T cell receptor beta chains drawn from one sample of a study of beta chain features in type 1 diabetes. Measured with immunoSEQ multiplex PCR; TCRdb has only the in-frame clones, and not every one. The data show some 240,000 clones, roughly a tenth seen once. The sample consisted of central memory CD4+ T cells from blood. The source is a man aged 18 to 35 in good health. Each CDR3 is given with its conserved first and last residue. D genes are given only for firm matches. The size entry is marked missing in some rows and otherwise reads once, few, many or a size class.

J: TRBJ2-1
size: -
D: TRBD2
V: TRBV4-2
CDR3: CASSQDRLAVYNEQFF
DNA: TGTGCCAGCAGCCAAGATCGGCTAGCGGTCTACAATGAGCAGTTCTTC

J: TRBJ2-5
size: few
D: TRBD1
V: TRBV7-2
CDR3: CASSLVAGTGSGTQYF
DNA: TGTGCCAGCAGCTTAGTAGCCGGGACAGGGTCAGGGACCCAGTACTTC

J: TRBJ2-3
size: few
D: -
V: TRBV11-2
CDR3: CASSYTSGVTDTQYF
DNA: TGTGCCAGCAGCTACACCTCGGGAGTAACAGATACGCAGTATTTT

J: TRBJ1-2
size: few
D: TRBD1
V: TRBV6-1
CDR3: CASSESLGTGAYGYTF
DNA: TGTGCCAGCAGTGAAAGCTTAGGGACAGGGGCCTATGGCTACACCTTC

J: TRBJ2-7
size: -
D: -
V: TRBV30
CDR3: CAWAELGTQGIEQYF
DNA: TGTGCCTGGGCGGAATTGGGGACCCAGGGGATCGAGCAGTACTTC

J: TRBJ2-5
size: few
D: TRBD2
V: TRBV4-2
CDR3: CASSREAGGGETQYF
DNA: TGTGCCAGCAGCCGGGAGGCGGGAGGGGGAGAGACCCAGTACTTC

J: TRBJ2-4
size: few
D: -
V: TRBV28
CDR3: CASRLPGGDIQYF
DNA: TGTGCCAGCAGACTTCCAGGGGGGGACATTCAGTACTTC

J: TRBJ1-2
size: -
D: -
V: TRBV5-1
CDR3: CASSSDSANYGYTF
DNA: TGCGCCAGCAGCTCCGACAGCGCTAACTATGGCTACACCTTC

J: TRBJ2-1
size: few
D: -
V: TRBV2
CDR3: CASNGGQLDEQFF
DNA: TGTGCCAGCAACGGGGGACAGCTTGATGAGCAGTTCTTC

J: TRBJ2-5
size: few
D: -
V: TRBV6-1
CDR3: CAISESVSGPETQYF
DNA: TGTGCCATCAGTGAGTCTGTCAGCGGTCCAGAGACCCAGTACTTC

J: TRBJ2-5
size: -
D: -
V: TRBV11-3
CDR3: CASSSRGQETQYF
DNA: TGTGCCAGCAGCTCCCGCGGCCAAGAGACCCAGTACTTC

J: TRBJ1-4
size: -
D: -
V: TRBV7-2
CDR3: CASTKQRGDPEKLFF
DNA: TGTGCCAGCACCAAACAAAGGGGGGACCCTGAAAAACTGTTTTTT

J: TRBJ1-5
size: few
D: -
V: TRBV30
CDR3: CAWSPRLGGDQPQHF
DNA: TGTGCCTGGAGTCCTAGACTCGGAGGGGATCAGCCCCAGCATTTT

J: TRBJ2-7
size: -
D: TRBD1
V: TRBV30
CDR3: CAWRGTQGSNEQYF
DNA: TGTGCCTGGAGAGGCACACAGGGGTCCAACGAGCAGTACTTC

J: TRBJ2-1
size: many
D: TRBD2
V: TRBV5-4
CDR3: CASSPDRAGRVF
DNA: TGTGCCAGCAGCCCAGATAGGGCAGGGAGGGTCTTC

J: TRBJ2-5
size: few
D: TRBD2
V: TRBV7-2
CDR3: CASSPGRGQETQYF
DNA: TGTGCCAGCAGCCCTGGGCGGGGGCAAGAGACCCAGTACTTC

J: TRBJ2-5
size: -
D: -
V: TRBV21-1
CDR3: CASSTLAGVETQYF
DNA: TGTGCCAGCAGCACCTTAGCGGGAGTCGAGACCCAGTACTTC

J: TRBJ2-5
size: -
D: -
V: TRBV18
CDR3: CASSKGGSEAETQYF
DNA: TGTGCCAGCTCCAAAGGGGGGAGTGAGGCAGAGACCCAGTACTTC

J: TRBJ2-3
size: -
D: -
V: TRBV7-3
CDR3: CASSLRGHTDTQYF
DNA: TGTGCCAGCAGCTTACGGGGGCACACAGATACGCAGTATTTT

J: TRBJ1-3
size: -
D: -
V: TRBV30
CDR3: CAWSEGGDGNTIYF
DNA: TGTGCCTGGAGTGAAGGAGGGGACGGAAACACCATATATTTT

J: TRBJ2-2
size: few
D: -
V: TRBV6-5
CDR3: CASSYMRSGELFF
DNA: TGTGCCAGCAGTTACATGCGCAGCGGGGAGCTGTTTTTT

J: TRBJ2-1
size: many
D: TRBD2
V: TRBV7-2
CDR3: CASSPGLADRSEQFF
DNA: TGTGCCAGCAGCCCGGGACTAGCGGACCGGAGTGAGCAGTTCTTC

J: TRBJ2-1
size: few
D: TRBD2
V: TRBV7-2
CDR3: CASFRTSALGEQFF
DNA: TGTGCCAGCTTCAGGACTAGCGCTTTGGGTGAGCAGTTCTTC

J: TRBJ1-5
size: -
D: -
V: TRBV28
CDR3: CASSTRQGSQPQHF
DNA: TGTGCCAGCAGTACACGCCAGGGCAGTCAGCCCCAGCATTTT

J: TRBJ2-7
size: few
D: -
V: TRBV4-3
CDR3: CASSQTLLAEGAEQYF
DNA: TGCGCCAGCAGCCAAACTCTCCTAGCGGAGGGGGCCGAGCAGTACTTC

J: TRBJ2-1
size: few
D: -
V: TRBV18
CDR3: CASSRGEWEQFF
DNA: TGTGCCAGCTCAAGAGGGGAATGGGAGCAGTTCTTC

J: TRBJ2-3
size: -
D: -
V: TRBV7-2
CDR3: CASSRTLGTSTDTQYF
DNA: TGTGCCAGCAGCCGAACTCTCGGGACTAGCACAGATACGCAGTATTTT

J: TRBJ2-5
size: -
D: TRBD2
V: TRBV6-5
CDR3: CASVPGGSQETQYF
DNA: TGTGCCAGCGTTCCGGGAGGTTCCCAAGAGACCCAGTACTTC

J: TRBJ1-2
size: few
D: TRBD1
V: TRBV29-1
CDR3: CSVGQGFSSGYTF
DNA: TGCAGCGTTGGACAGGGCTTTTCAAGTGGCTACACCTTC

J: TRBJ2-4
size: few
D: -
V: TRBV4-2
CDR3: CASSQVASGENIQYF
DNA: TGTGCCAGCAGCCAAGTGGCCTCGGGGGAAAACATTCAGTACTTC

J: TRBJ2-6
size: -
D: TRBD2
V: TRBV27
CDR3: CASTGLAVHGANVLTF
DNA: TGTGCCAGCACCGGGCTAGCGGTACATGGGGCCAACGTCCTGACTTTC

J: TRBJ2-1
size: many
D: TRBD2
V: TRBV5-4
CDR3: CASSLSLADYNEQFF
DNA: TGTGCCAGCAGCTTGTCGCTAGCGGACTACAATGAGCAGTTCTTC

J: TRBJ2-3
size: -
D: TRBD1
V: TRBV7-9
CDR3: CASSLTGGTDTQYF
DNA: TGTGCCAGCAGCCTGACAGGGGGGACAGATACGCAGTATTTT

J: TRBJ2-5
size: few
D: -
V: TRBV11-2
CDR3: CASSLMARQETQYF
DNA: TGTGCCAGCAGCTTAATGGCGAGACAAGAGACCCAGTACTTC

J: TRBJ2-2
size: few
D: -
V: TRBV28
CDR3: CASSPLDSTGELFF
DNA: TGTGCCAGCAGTCCTCTAGACAGCACCGGGGAGCTGTTTTTT

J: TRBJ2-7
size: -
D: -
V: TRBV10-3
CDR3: CAISELGGNSYEQYF
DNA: TGTGCCATCAGTGAGTTAGGAGGGAACTCCTACGAGCAGTACTTC

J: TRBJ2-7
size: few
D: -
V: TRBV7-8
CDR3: CASSMGRVRSEQYF
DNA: TGTGCCAGCAGCATGGGTAGGGTACGCAGCGAGCAGTACTTC

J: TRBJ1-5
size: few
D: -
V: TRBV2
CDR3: CASSEWRNQPQHF
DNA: TGTGCCAGCAGTGAGTGGCGTAATCAGCCCCAGCATTTT

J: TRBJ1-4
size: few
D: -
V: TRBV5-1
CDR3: CASSRDREKLFF
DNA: TGCGCCAGCAGCCGAGACCGTGAAAAACTGTTTTTT

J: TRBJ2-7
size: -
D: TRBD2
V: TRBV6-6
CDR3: CASSPRLADSYEQYF
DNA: TGTGCCAGCAGCCCGAGACTAGCGGACTCATACGAGCAGTACTTC

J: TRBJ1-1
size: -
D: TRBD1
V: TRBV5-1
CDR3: CASSKRQGNTEAFF
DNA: TGCGCCAGCAGCAAGAGACAGGGGAACACTGAAGCTTTCTTT

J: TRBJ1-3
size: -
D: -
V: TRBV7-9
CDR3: CASSLAPTNTIYF
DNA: TGTGCCAGCAGCTTAGCGCCGACAAACACCATATATTTT